Listed here are 11 T cell receptor beta chains from one sample, sequenced in a study of shared clonotypes between healthy human individuals. Repertoires were generated with immunoSEQ multiplex PCR, while TCRdb's copy carries only in-frame clones and drops some. This table holds roughly 700,000 clones, approximately 79% found once. Sequences were obtained from memory CD4+ T cells sorted from blood. Regarding subset: CD45RA-negative fraction. Every receptor here comes from a woman in her 30s in good health.

The genes are TRBV18 and TRBJ2-7; TRBD2 agrees at 11 bases. Germline CDR1 reads KGHSH; CDR2 reads LQKENI. This CDR3 spans 15 amino acids. J lost 4 bases, V lost 6 bases, and 8 bases had no gene match. Written as DNA, the CDR3 is TGTGCCAGCTCGTCCTCCGGGACTAGCGGTTACGAGCAGTACTTC. Translating it yields CASSSSGTSGYEQYF.

This clone was picked up one time. The rearrangement joins TRBV2 to TRBJ2-7; TRBD2 is a possible D gene (6 bases). The V end was cut by 7 bases, the J end by 4 bases, with 17 bases between. This CDR3 comprises 14 residues. Germline V gene sequence: CDR1 SNHLY, CDR2 FYNNEI. CDR3 loop: CASNLAVGGYEQYF. CDR3 bases: TGTGCCAGCAACTTAGCGGTGGGGGGATACGAGCAGTACTTC.

V is TRBV9 and J is TRBJ2-5; 9 positions match TRBD1. CDR3 size: 16 residues. Per germline, CDR1 SGDLS and CDR2 YYNGEE. With 1 base clipped from V and 4 bases from J, the junction kept 8 bases outside the gene matches. CDR3 amino acids: CASSVNPGQGVETQYF. The CDR3 DNA reads TGTGCCAGCAGCGTAAATCCGGGACAGGGTGTAGAGACCCAGTACTTC.

The chain is built from TRBV7-3 and TRBJ2-1; D perhaps matches TRBD2 (6 bases). CDR1 and CDR2 (germline): SGHTA, FQGTGA. This CDR3 comprises 15 residues. V lost 2 bases, J lost 4 bases, and 12 bases lay in between. The CDR3 nucleotides are TGTGCCAGCAGCTTATCCGGGACTGAATACAATGAGCAGTTCTTC. It codes for CASSLSGTEYNEQFF.

CDR3 region: CASSPRMANYGYTF. The CDR3 DNA reads as TGTGCCAGCTCACCACGTATGGCTAACTATGGCTACACCTTC. The rearrangement joins TRBV18 to TRBJ1-2; D is unclear. V was trimmed by 1 base and J by 0 bases, leaving 6 bases between them. The CDR3 runs to 14 residues. CDR1 is KGHSH and CDR2 is LQKENI in the germline V gene.

V gene TRBV18 combines with J gene TRBJ2-7, with 8 bases fitting TRBD1. The CDR3 has 17 residues. Germline CDR1 and CDR2: KGHSH and LQKENI. J was trimmed by 3 bases and V by 2 bases; bases with no gene match: 12. The DNA for the CDR3 is TGTGCCAGCTCACCAATGACAGGGGCCGCGGGGCTCTACGAGCAGTACTTC. It translates to CASSPMTGAAGLYEQYF.

This chain uses TRBV7-2 with TRBJ2-6, with 10 nucleotides matching TRBD1. Trimming took 2 bases from V and 2 from J; bases not matched to a gene: 3. Germline loops: CDR1 SGHTA, CDR2 FQGNSA. CDR3 length: 17 residues. Here the CDR3 reads CASSLRGQGTGANVLTF. The CDR3 nucleotides are TGTGCCAGCAGCTTAAGGGGACAGGGGACTGGGGCCAACGTCCTGACTTTC. The complete variable domain, with remaining parts taken from reference TRBV7-2 and TRBJ2-6, reads GAGVSQSPSNKVTEKGKDVELRCDPISGHTALYWYRQSLGQGLEFLIYFQGNSAPDKSGLPSDRFSAERTGGSVSTLTIQRTQQEDSAVYLCASSLRGQGTGANVLTFGAGSRLTVL.

V is TRBV27 and J is TRBJ1-4; D gene unclear. The CDR3 is made up of 14 amino acids. V lost 5 bases to trimming and J lost 11 bases, with 18 bases between them. From germline, CDR1 is MNHEY and CDR2 SMNVEV (reference sequence). The CDR3 DNA reads TGTGCCAGCAGTCCACGGAACAGCGACGGGAAACTGTTTTTT. Residues: CASSPRNSDGKLFF.

The J gene is TRBJ2-7, the V gene TRBV5-1, with 9 bases fitting TRBD2. CDR1 and CDR2 (germline): SGHRS, YFSETQ. The CDR3 has 14 amino acids. With V trimmed by 0 bases and J by 5 bases, 3 bases remained unmatched. The CDR3 spells CASSLEGGRDEQYF. Written as DNA, the CDR3 is TGCGCCAGCAGCTTGGAGGGCGGGAGGGACGAGCAGTACTTC. The full variable domain, rest sourced from reference TRBV5-1 and TRBJ2-7, is KAGVTQTPRYLIKTRGQQVTLSCSPISGHRSVSWYQQTPGQGLQFLFEYFSETQRNKGNFPGRFSGRQFSNSRSEMNVSTLELGDSALYLCASSLEGGRDEQYFGPGTRLTVT.

The V call is TRBV5-4, the J call TRBJ2-2, with 7 bases lining up with TRBD2. The V gene end was trimmed by 0 bases and the J gene end by 2 bases; junction bases not matched to a gene: 4. This CDR3 spans 16 amino acids. From germline, CDR1 is SGHNT and CDR2 YYREEE (reference sequence). CDR3 sequence: CASSLAPSGNTGELFF. Written as DNA, the CDR3 is TGTGCCAGCAGCTTGGCTCCTAGCGGTAACACCGGGGAGCTGTTTTTT.

This chain uses TRBV7-9 with TRBJ2-3; D call uncertain. V lost 6 bases, J lost 6 bases, and 13 bases lay in between. The CDR3 loop spans 13 amino acids. Germline-derived CDR1 and CDR2 are SEHNR and FQNEAQ (reference sequence). CDR3 sequence reads: CASRGPRRDTQYF. The CDR3 DNA reads as TGTGCCAGCAGAGGACCCCGACGGGATACGCAGTATTTT.